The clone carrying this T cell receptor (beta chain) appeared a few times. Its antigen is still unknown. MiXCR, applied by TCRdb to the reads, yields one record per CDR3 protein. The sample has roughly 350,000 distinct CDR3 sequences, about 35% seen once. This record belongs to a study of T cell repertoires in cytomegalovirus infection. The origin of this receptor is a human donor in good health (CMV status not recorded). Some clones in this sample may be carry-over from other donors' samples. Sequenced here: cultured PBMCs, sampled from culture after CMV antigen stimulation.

CDR3 coding DNA: TGCGCCAGCAGCTGGGACGGCTTAACGAGGGCTGAAGCTTTCTTT. Translated, it gives CASSWDGLTRAEAFF. The chain combines TRBV5-1 with TRBJ1-1; possibly TRBD1 for D (5 bases). The germline CDR1 and CDR2 sequences are SGHRS and YFSETQ. This CDR3 is 15 amino acids long. V was clipped by 3 bases and J by 6 bases, with 18 bases between them.